This T cell receptor beta chain was captured in a study of cytomegalovirus exposure and HLA in healthy donors. For the study at large: Approximately 190 million T cells yielded 117 million unique TCR beta sequences, as an earlier analysis found.

CDR1 is LNHDA, CDR2 SQIVND, per germline (reference sequence). CDR3 length equals 13 residues. Between the trimmed V and J ends, which lost 5 bases and 4 bases, there was a span of 9 bases. The PCR employed 60 Vbeta primers together with 13 Jbeta primers. TCRdb's table, derived via immunoSEQ multiplex PCR, lists solely in-frame clones and lacks some. There are about 300,000 clones in the sample; roughly 90% occur only once, and around 3.7% lies in the top ten. The chain links TRBV19 to TRBJ1-5; D is unresolved. This TCR came from a man aged 40-49 years in good health and CMV-seropositive. Sequenced: PBMCs. The CDR3 loop is CASSLSVNQPQHF. As DNA, the CDR3 is TGTGCCAGTAGTCTGTCAGTAAATCAGCCCCAGCATTTT.